The 10 T cell receptor beta chains given below trace back to one sample, sequenced in a study of cytomegalovirus exposure and HLA in healthy donors. Researchers ran the PCR with 60 Vbeta and 13 Jbeta primers. Sequencing used immunoSEQ multiplex PCR; TCRdb keeps in-frame clones, though not all of them. Of under 200,000 clones in the sample, 75% to 80% were seen once. The specimen was PBMCs. These receptors were collected from a middle-aged man in good health and CMV-seropositive.

This chain connects TRBV18 to TRBJ1-4; TRBD1 might be the D (6 bases). CDR3 length equals 16 residues. Trimming stripped 6 bases from V and 1 base from J, with 15 bases between. The germline V gene has CDR1 KGHSH and CDR2 LQKENI. DNA for the CDR3: TGTGCCAGCTCCCCGAGGACACAGGGAACTAATGAAAAACTGTTTTTT. It translates to CASSPRTQGTNEKLFF.

The chain has TRBV9 and TRBJ2-2, with 9 bases fitting TRBD1. The CDR3 loop spans 14 amino acids. V lost 4 bases, J lost 3 bases, and 1 base stayed unmatched. CDR1 SGDLS and CDR2 YYNGEE come from the germline V gene. The DNA of the CDR3 is TGTGCCAGCAGCTGGACAGGGGACACCGGGGAGCTGTTTTTT. Protein sequence: CASSWTGDTGELFF.

This chain's CDR3 is CASSLAGGGATDTQYF. The CDR3, as DNA: TGCGCCAGCAGCTTGGCCGGCGGGGGGGCTACAGATACGCAGTATTTT. V usage is TRBV5-1 and J usage is TRBJ2-3, with 9 bases fitting TRBD2. CDR1 and CDR2 (germline): SGHRS, YFSETQ. The junction had 5 bases not matched to a gene; V was cut back by 0 bases and J by 3 bases. The CDR3 extends over 16 amino acids.

The rearrangement uses TRBV7-6 and TRBJ1-6; D possibly corresponds to TRBD1 (5 bases). The CDR3 runs 14 residues. Per the germline V gene, CDR1 is SGHVS and CDR2 is FNYEAQ. V lost 10 bases, J lost 6 bases, and 16 bases lay in between. The chain's CDR3 is CATAGEGGNSPLHF. DNA of the CDR3: TGTGCCACCGCGGGGGAGGGTGGTAATTCACCCCTCCACTTT.

The chain recombines TRBV9 with TRBJ2-2; TRBD2 is a possible D gene (6 bases). V lost 3 bases, J lost 1 base, and 16 bases lay in between. The CDR3 runs 17 residues. Germline lookup yields CDR1 SGDLS and CDR2 YYNGEE. CDR3 sequence (DNA): TGTGCCAGCAGCGGGCCCTGGGGAGGTTTGAACACCGGGGAGCTGTTTTTT. It codes for CASSGPWGGLNTGELFF.

The V gene is TRBV7-9, the J gene TRBJ1-4, with D hard to call. The germline gives CDR1 SEHNR, CDR2 FQNEAQ (reference sequence). The CDR3 has 14 residues. The V gene lost 7 bases and the J gene lost 4 bases, with 13 bases spanning the gap. The CDR3 loop is CASMGGLYNEKLFF. DNA for the CDR3: TGTGCCAGCATGGGCGGACTCTATAATGAAAAACTGTTTTTT.

The genes are TRBV7-2 and TRBJ1-6, with TRBD1 matching over 8 bases. Germline V gives CDR1 SGHTA, CDR2 FQGNSA. Trimming removed 3 bases from V and 1 base from J; junction bases left unmatched: 5. The CDR3 length is 17 residues. The CDR3 is CASSFRQGRSYNSPLHF. The DNA for the CDR3 is TGTGCCAGCAGCTTTCGACAGGGGAGGTCCTATAATTCACCCCTCCACTTT.

In its sample, this clone ranks as medium-sized (0.01 to 0.1%). This chain uses TRBV6-1 with TRBJ2-7; D might be TRBD2 (7 bases). CDR3 size: 15 residues. The germline V gene has CDR1 MNHNS and CDR2 SASEGT. Trimming stripped 1 base from V and 0 bases from J, with 10 bases between. The CDR3 nucleotides are TGTGCCAGCAGTGAAGAGGGGGGGTCCTCCTACGAGCAGTACGTC. It translates to CASSEEGGSSYEQYV.

This clone was recorded a few times. The chain recombines TRBV5-1 with TRBJ2-5, with 10 bases that match TRBD2. Germline V CDR1 and CDR2: SGHRS, YFSETQ. The CDR3 covers 16 residues. V was clipped by 1 base and J by 2 bases; unmatched bases: 5. In DNA form, the CDR3 reads TGCGCCAGCAGCTTGATACTAGCGGGGTTTCAAGAGACCCAGTACTTC. Its translation: CASSLILAGFQETQYF. The full variable domain, with the rest looked up from reference TRBV5-1 and TRBJ2-5, is KAGVTQTPRYLIKTRGQQVTLSCSPISGHRSVSWYQQTPGQGLQFLFEYFSETQRNKGNFPGRFSGRQFSNSRSEMNVSTLELGDSALYLCASSLILAGFQETQYFGPGTRLLVL.

The chain links TRBV27 to TRBJ2-7, with a possible D match to TRBD1 (6 bases). The V gene lost 6 bases and the J gene lost 3 bases, with 12 bases spanning the gap. CDR1 MNHEY and CDR2 SMNVEV come from the germline V gene (reference sequence). The CDR3 runs to 13 residues. CDR3 nucleotides: TGTGCCAGCAGCCCTAGGGGACACTACGAGCAGTACGTC. Translation: CASSPRGHYEQYV.